Listed below are T cell receptor beta chains from one sample, sequenced in a study of Graves' ophthalmopathy and Graves' hyperthyroidism. TCRdb reanalysed the multiplex PCR reads using MiXCR and keeps one entry per CDR3 protein. The sample consists of roughly 350,000 distinct CDR3 sequences, approximately 18% of them appearing once. Specimen: peripheral blood. The receptors here all came from an adult woman with stable Graves' hyperthyroidism. CDR3s include the opening cysteine and the closing phenylalanine or tryptophan. D genes are given only for firm matches. Only part of the rows carry a size: once, few, many, or a class if the clone is expanded.

v_call: TRBV6-6
j_call: TRBJ2-7
d_call: TRBD1
clone_size: many
cdr3_nt: TGTGCCAGCAGTTACCCAGGACAGGGTGTCCGGGAGCAGTACTTC
cdr3_aa: CASSYPGQGVREQYF

v_call: TRBV29-1
j_call: TRBJ2-7
d_call: NA
clone_size: many
cdr3_nt: TGCAGCGTTGTGGACAGAGTTGGACCCTACGAGCAGTACTTC
cdr3_aa: CSVVDRVGPYEQYF

v_call: TRBV20-1
j_call: TRBJ1-1
d_call: NA
clone_size: many
cdr3_nt: TGCAGTGCTAGAGGAGGGTGGGGACTGCTGAACACTGAAGCTTTCTTT
cdr3_aa: CSARGGWGLLNTEAFF

v_call: TRBV29-1
j_call: TRBJ1-2
d_call: NA
clone_size: many
cdr3_nt: TGCAGCGTTGAAGTGGGTGGTAACTATGGCTACACCTTC
cdr3_aa: CSVEVGGNYGYTF

v_call: TRBV2
j_call: TRBJ2-2
d_call: TRBD1
clone_size: many
cdr3_nt: TGTGCCAGCAAACCGACAGGGGCCACCGGGGAGCTGTTTTTT
cdr3_aa: CASKPTGATGELFF

v_call: TRBV20-1
j_call: TRBJ1-6
d_call: NA
clone_size: many
cdr3_nt: TGCAGTGCTAGAGAGGGAGCTTATAATTCACCCCTCCACTTT
cdr3_aa: CSAREGAYNSPLHF

v_call: TRBV7-2
j_call: TRBJ2-7
d_call: NA
clone_size: many
cdr3_nt: TGTGCCAGCAGCGGGGGGGGGACAAAGGCCTACGAGCAGTACTTC
cdr3_aa: CASSGGGTKAYEQYF

v_call: TRBV7-8
j_call: TRBJ1-2
d_call: NA
clone_size: NA
cdr3_nt: TGTGCCAGCAGCTTAGCGTTCGGCTATGGCTACACCTTC
cdr3_aa: CASSLAFGYGYTF

v_call: TRBV7-2
j_call: TRBJ2-7
d_call: TRBD1
clone_size: many
cdr3_nt: TGTGCCAGCAGCTTATTTGGCGGAAACACAGGGGGTTGGGAGCAGTACTTC
cdr3_aa: CASSLFGGNTGGWEQYF

v_call: TRBV5-4
j_call: TRBJ1-1
d_call: TRBD1
clone_size: many
cdr3_nt: TGTGCCAGCAGCTCCTTTACCGGGACAGGGGAGCGAAGGACTGAAGCTTTCTTT
cdr3_aa: CASSSFTGTGERRTEAFF

v_call: TRBV7-9
j_call: TRBJ1-1
d_call: NA
clone_size: few
cdr3_nt: TGTGCCAGCAGCTTCACTCGTCGGGGGGCGGCTTTCTTT
cdr3_aa: CASSFTRRGAAFF

v_call: TRBV24-1
j_call: TRBJ2-5
d_call: TRBD2
clone_size: many
cdr3_nt: TGTGCCACCAGTGCCTTAGCGGGAGGTCAGGAGACCCAGTACTTC
cdr3_aa: CATSALAGGQETQYF

v_call: TRBV11-1
j_call: TRBJ2-7
d_call: TRBD1
clone_size: NA
cdr3_nt: TGTGCCAGCAGCTTAGATGGACAGGGGAGGAACTACGAGCAGTACTTC
cdr3_aa: CASSLDGQGRNYEQYF

v_call: TRBV6-5
j_call: TRBJ1-1
d_call: TRBD1
clone_size: many
cdr3_nt: TGTGCCAGCAGTTACTCGAGGGACAGGGGACCTAACACTGAAGCTTTCTTT
cdr3_aa: CASSYSRDRGPNTEAFF

v_call: TRBV27
j_call: TRBJ1-1
d_call: NA
clone_size: many
cdr3_nt: TGTGCCAGCAGCCTTTCCGGGGCAATCACTGAAGCTTTCTTT
cdr3_aa: CASSLSGAITEAFF

v_call: TRBV28
j_call: TRBJ1-1
d_call: TRBD1
clone_size: many
cdr3_nt: TGTGCCAGCAGCCTAACAGGGGGCACTGAAGCTTCCTTT
cdr3_aa: CASSLTGGTEASF

v_call: TRBV30
j_call: TRBJ2-7
d_call: NA
clone_size: many
cdr3_nt: TGTGCCTGGAGCGTGGGGGTAGGGGGCTCCTACGAGCAGTACTTC
cdr3_aa: CAWSVGVGGSYEQYF

v_call: TRBV20-1
j_call: TRBJ1-6
d_call: NA
clone_size: many
cdr3_nt: TGCAGTGCTTCACCTCAGGGTGAGCAAATTTCACCCCTCCACTTT
cdr3_aa: CSASPQGEQISPLHF

v_call: TRBV11-2
j_call: TRBJ2-4
d_call: TRBD2
clone_size: many
cdr3_nt: TGTGCCAGCAGCCTAGCGGGAGGTGACAACATTCAGTACTTC
cdr3_aa: CASSLAGGDNIQYF

v_call: TRBV12-3/TRBV12-4
j_call: TRBJ2-7
d_call: NA
clone_size: NA
cdr3_nt: TGTGCCAGCAGCCACGGAAGTGGCGAGCAGTACTTC
cdr3_aa: CASSHGSGEQYF

v_call: TRBV5-1
j_call: TRBJ2-5
d_call: TRBD1
clone_size: many
cdr3_nt: TGCGCCAGCAGCTTCCCCACCACCGGGACAGAGCGCCAAGAGACCCAGTACTTC
cdr3_aa: CASSFPTTGTERQETQYF

v_call: TRBV9
j_call: TRBJ2-7
d_call: TRBD2
clone_size: NA
cdr3_nt: TGTGCCAGCAGCGGCGGGACTAGCGGATACGAGCAGTACTTC
cdr3_aa: CASSGGTSGYEQYF

v_call: TRBV15
j_call: TRBJ1-5
d_call: NA
clone_size: many
cdr3_nt: TGTGCCACCAGCAACCCTCAGGGGCAACCCAGTCAGCCCCAGCATTTT
cdr3_aa: CATSNPQGQPSQPQHF

v_call: TRBV11-2
j_call: TRBJ2-2
d_call: TRBD1
clone_size: few
cdr3_nt: TGTGCCAGCAGCTTAAGACCACGGACAGGGGACACCGGGGAGCTGTTTTTT
cdr3_aa: CASSLRPRTGDTGELFF

v_call: TRBV6-1
j_call: TRBJ1-1
d_call: NA
clone_size: many
cdr3_nt: TGTGCCAGCAAGGGATCGTGGCTGCCGGGCACTGAAGCTTTCTTT
cdr3_aa: CASKGSWLPGTEAFF